This entry lists 7 T cell receptor beta chains sequenced from one sample in a study of radiotherapy plus CTLA-4 blockade in lung cancer. Using immunoSEQ multiplex PCR, the repertoire was profiled, and TCRdb retains in-frame clones only, with some absent. The sample holds about 85,000 clones, around 87% seen once. Sequenced here: peripheral blood, sampled from a patient treated with radiotherapy plus ipilimumab. The receptors were sampled from a human donor with non-small cell lung cancer who had a partial response to radiotherapy plus ipilimumab.

This chain uses TRBV5-4 with TRBJ2-3; 7 nucleotides line up with TRBD2. The CDR3 spans 16 residues. With 0 bases clipped from V and 3 bases from J, the junction kept 7 bases outside the gene matches. Per the germline V gene, CDR1 is SGHNT and CDR2 is YYREEE (reference sequence). This chain's CDR3 is CASSLAAGASTDTQYF. CDR3 sequence (DNA): TGTGCCAGCAGCTTGGCCGCGGGAGCAAGTACAGATACGCAGTATTTT.

This chain joins TRBV19 and TRBJ2-2, with 8 bases lining up with TRBD1. J lost 0 bases, V lost 0 bases, and 9 bases had no gene match. Germline CDR1 is LNHDA and CDR2 is SQIVND (reference sequence). The CDR3 contains 19 residues. The CDR3 spells CASSIEVGRGRPNTGELFF. DNA for the CDR3: TGTGCCAGTAGTATAGAGGTCGGCAGGGGGCGGCCGAACACCGGGGAGCTGTTTTTT.

This clone occurred once. The V gene is TRBV2, the J gene TRBJ1-5; 7 bases are shared with TRBD1. The CDR3 is 12 residues long. Germline V gene sequence: CDR1 SNHLY, CDR2 FYNNEI. J gave up 7 bases and V 6 bases, and 3 bases lay outside the gene matches. DNA for the CDR3: TGTGCCAGCAGGCAGGGGGACCAGCCCCAGCATTTT. This encodes CASRQGDQPQHF.

The chain couples TRBV30 to TRBJ2-7, with 8 bases fitting TRBD2. Germline values: CDR1 GTSNPN, CDR2 SVGIG (reference sequence). J was trimmed by 4 bases and V by 0 bases; bases with no gene match: 5. This CDR3 has 14 amino acids. CDR3 DNA sequence: TGTGCCTGGAGTGTATCGGGAGGGCCTTACGAGCAGTACGTC. It yields the protein CAWSVSGGPYEQYV.

The chain couples TRBV7-9 to TRBJ1-1; D ambiguous. The CDR3 covers 15 residues. Germline V gene lookup returns CDR1 SEHNR and CDR2 FQNEAQ (reference sequence). The V end was cut by 5 bases, the J end by 2 bases, with 15 bases between. The CDR3: CASSPFTHGNTEAFF. The DNA of the CDR3 is TGTGCCAGCAGCCCGTTCACCCACGGTAACACTGAAGCTTTCTTT.

The chain uses TRBV5-1 and TRBJ2-2, with D hard to call. Germline lookup yields CDR1 SGHRS and CDR2 YFSETQ. The CDR3 spans 15 residues. V lost 4 bases, J lost 6 bases, and 16 bases lay in between. CDR3 in DNA: TGCGCCAGCAGCCCTACCTCCATGGGCGCCGGGGAGCTGTTTTTT. It is translated as CASSPTSMGAGELFF.

J is TRBJ2-1 and V is TRBV5-1; tentatively, D is TRBD2 (5 bases). Between the trimmed V and J ends, which lost 0 bases and 8 bases, there was a span of 15 bases. Germline V CDR1 and CDR2: SGHRS, YFSETQ. This CDR3 is 15 amino acids long. The CDR3 DNA follows: TGCGCCAGCAGCTTGGCCGGGATCGGCCTCCATGAGCAGTTCTTC. Translated, it gives CASSLAGIGLHEQFF.